This T cell receptor (beta chain) emerged from a study of blood T cell repertoires in COVID-19. Overall study: T cells, B-cell-depleted T cells, or PBMCs provided the cDNA or gDNA that served as material.

Trimming removed 5 bases from V and 0 bases from J; junction bases left unmatched: 5. Germline lookup yields CDR1 SEHNR and CDR2 FQNEAQ (reference sequence). The CDR3 is 16 residues long. In its sample, this clone was seen once. Measured with immunoSEQ multiplex PCR; TCRdb has only the in-frame clones, and not every one. The repertoire has about 90,000 clones, roughly four fifths of them found once; the top ten carry less than 15%. The genes are TRBV7-9 and TRBJ1-4; 8 bases are shared with TRBD1. Sequencing used peripheral blood. The clonotype originates from a human donor in a cohort sampled during active COVID-19. CDR3: CASSLDRVATNEKLFF. CDR3 bases: TGTGCCAGCAGCCTGGACAGGGTTGCAACTAATGAAAAACTGTTTTTT.